One sample yielded the 16 T cell receptor beta chains listed below, sequenced in a study of blood T cell repertoires in COVID-19 (dated by TCRdb to between 2020 and 2021). Library preparation employed the immunoSEQ multiplex PCR assay. Entries here come from immuneACCESS through TCRdb and include only in-frame sequences with V and J called. Some clones fail to appear in such tables; in the studies checked, an unresolved V gene covers under half of the shortfall, and the cause of the remainder is unknown. A total of about 200,000 clones appear in this sample, more than 75% of them only once. Jointly, the top ten make up 3% of the sample. The sequenced sample was peripheral blood. The receptor source for this set is a man in his sixties with acute or convalescent COVID-19.

The CDR3, as DNA: TGCAGCGTTGAAGAGGGGCGGTACACCTTC. Protein sequence: CSVEEGRYTF. The V and J genes are TRBV29-1 and TRBJ1-2, with D perhaps matching TRBD1 (5 bases). V was cut by 0 bases and J by 11 bases, with 7 bases left in between. The CDR3 length is 10 residues. Per the germline V gene, CDR1 is SQVTM and CDR2 is ANQGSEA.

The chain carries TRBV5-1 and TRBJ1-5; 7 positions agree with TRBD1. CDR1 and CDR2 from the germline V gene are SGHRS and YFSETQ. CDR3 length equals 14 residues. V was pared by 0 bases and J by 5 bases, with 2 bases of the junction left unmatched. The CDR3 DNA reads TGCGCCAGCAGCTTGGAAGGGACAGATCAGCCCCAGCATTTT. This translates into CASSLEGTDQPQHF.

This rearrangement joins TRBV7-2 to TRBJ2-7; 14 nucleotides align to TRBD2. Per germline, CDR1 SGHTA and CDR2 FQGNSA. Trimming took 6 bases from V and 7 from J; bases not matched to a gene: 8. The CDR3 consists of 15 residues. CDR3 loop: CASRATSGGAWEQYF. CDR3 nucleotide sequence: TGTGCCAGCAGAGCGACTAGCGGGGGGGCCTGGGAGCAGTACTTC.

This chain connects TRBV6-1 to TRBJ1-1, with D perhaps matching TRBD1 (5 bases). The germline CDR1 and CDR2 sequences are MNHNS and SASEGT. CDR3 size: 15 residues. Trimming took off 2 bases at V and 5 bases at J, with 15 bases between the two ends. The CDR3 spells CASSERAEGRTEAFF. The CDR3 region has the DNA TGTGCCAGCAGTGAACGGGCAGAGGGGAGGACTGAAGCTTTCTTT.

This chain joins TRBV5-1 and TRBJ2-2; 8 nucleotides match TRBD2. This CDR3 has 14 amino acids. CDR1 is SGHRS, CDR2 YFSETQ, per germline. Here the CDR3 reads CATRGGPVTGELFF. The DNA of the CDR3 is TGCGCAACCCGGGGGGGGCCGGTCACCGGGGAGCTGTTTTTT.

The gene calls are TRBV6-6 and TRBJ1-5, with D possibly TRBD1 on 5 matching bases. The CDR3 sequence is 15 residues long. CDR1 is MNHNY, CDR2 SVGAGI, per germline (reference sequence). V dropped 0 bases and J dropped 7 bases, with 13 bases sitting between them. CDR3 protein: CASSYSGQGMQPQHF. The CDR3, as DNA: TGTGCCAGCAGTTACTCCGGGCAGGGAATGCAGCCCCAGCATTTT.

V usage is TRBV9 and J usage is TRBJ1-3; 9 bases map to TRBD1. V was clipped by 3 bases and J by 4 bases; unmatched bases: 5. The CDR3 is 15 residues long. Germline assignment: CDR1 SGDLS and CDR2 YYNGEE. The CDR3 loop is CASSAGQGLGNTIYF. CDR3 nucleotides: TGTGCCAGCAGCGCGGGACAGGGTCTGGGAAACACCATATATTTT.

The rearrangement links TRBV11-2 to TRBJ2-7; 7 bases match TRBD1. This CDR3 contains 15 residues. Germline values: CDR1 SGHAT, CDR2 FQNNGV. V dropped 4 bases and J dropped 2; count of bases not matched to a gene: 8. CDR3: CASSSPGQGAYEQYF. The CDR3 region has the DNA TGTGCCAGCAGCTCCCCAGGGCAGGGGGCCTACGAGCAGTACTTC.

For the CDR3, the DNA is TGTGCCAGCAGACCGGTACAGGCACAATATAATTCACCCCTCCACTTT. This sequence encodes CASRPVQAQYNSPLHF. This chain links TRBV28 with TRBJ1-6; TRBD1 might be the D (5 bases). V was trimmed by 6 bases and J by 4 bases, leaving 16 bases between them. The CDR3 consists of 16 residues. The V gene's germline CDR1 is MDHEN and CDR2 SYDVKM.

The chain has TRBV7-2 and TRBJ2-3; D might be TRBD2 (7 bases). CDR1 is SGHTA and CDR2 is FQGNSA in the germline V gene. The CDR3 extends over 16 amino acids. V lost 3 bases, J lost 1 base, and 14 bases lay in between. CDR3 in amino acids: CASSLAGAHRTDTQYF. CDR3 sequence (DNA): TGTGCCAGCAGCTTGGCGGGGGCACACCGCACAGATACGCAGTATTTT. Complete variable domain (other parts from reference TRBV7-2 and TRBJ2-3): GAGVSQSPSNKVTEKGKDVELRCDPISGHTALYWYRQSLGQGLEFLIYFQGNSAPDKSGLPSDRFSAERTGGSVSTLTIQRTQQEDSAVYLCASSLAGAHRTDTQYFGPGTRLTVL.

CDR3 amino acids: CAWSVEGRGYTF. For the CDR3, the DNA is TGTGCCTGGAGTGTGGAGGGCAGGGGCTACACCTTC. The chain has TRBV30 and TRBJ1-2; D ambiguous. The CDR3 sequence is 12 residues long. Per the germline V gene, CDR1 is GTSNPN and CDR2 is SVGIG (reference sequence). V was clipped by 0 bases and J by 8 bases, with 10 bases between them.

The V call is TRBV7-9, the J call TRBJ1-6; D is perhaps TRBD1 (6 bases). Per germline, CDR1 SEHNR and CDR2 FQNEAQ (reference sequence). The CDR3 consists of 16 residues. Trimming pared 5 bases from V and 4 bases from J, leaving 15 bases between. The CDR3 is CASSQTGPGYNSPLHF. In nucleotides, the CDR3 is TGTGCCAGCAGCCAGACAGGCCCGGGGTATAATTCACCCCTCCACTTT.

J is TRBJ2-1 and V is TRBV7-3; 12 bases agree with TRBD1. The length of the CDR3 is 15 residues. Germline loops: CDR1 SGHTA, CDR2 FQGTGA. J gave up 7 bases and V 5 bases, and 6 bases lay outside the gene matches. CDR3 in amino acids: CASSKGTGGFNEQFF. DNA of the CDR3: TGTGCCAGCAGCAAGGGGACAGGGGGCTTTAATGAGCAGTTCTTC.

V is TRBV14 and J is TRBJ2-3, with 14 positions matching TRBD2. CDR3 length: 19 residues. Germline-derived CDR1 and CDR2 are SGHDN and FVKESK. The V gene end was trimmed by 1 base and the J gene end by 2 bases; junction bases not matched to a gene: 8. The CDR3 sequence: CASSQVFRTSGGNTDTQYF. CDR3 DNA: TGTGCCAGCAGCCAAGTCTTCAGGACTAGCGGGGGGAACACAGATACGCAGTATTTT.

This rearrangement joins TRBV29-1 to TRBJ1-4; 7 bases line up with TRBD1. V lost 3 bases and J lost 8; bases outside the gene matches: 12. This CDR3 comprises 15 residues. Germline assignment: CDR1 SQVTM and CDR2 ANQGSEA. CDR3 sequence: CSVEEQTGRREKLFF. CDR3 bases: TGCAGCGTTGAGGAACAGACAGGGCGGCGAGAAAAACTGTTTTTT. Complete variable domain (other parts from reference TRBV29-1 and TRBJ1-4): SAVISQKPSRDICQRGTSLTIQCQVDSQVTMMFWYRQQPGQSLTLIATANQGSEATYESGFVIDKFPISRPNLTFSTLTVSNMSPEDSSIYLCSVEEQTGRREKLFFGSGTQLSVL.

V is TRBV10-1 and J is TRBJ1-4; no clear D. V dropped 0 bases and J dropped 8 bases, with 22 bases sitting between them. Germline CDR1 and CDR2: WNHNN and SYGVQD (reference sequence). There are 18 residues in the CDR3. Written as DNA, the CDR3 is TGCGCCAGCAGTGAGTCGGTACCGAATAGGTGCAGAGGGGAAAAACTGTTTTTT. Protein product: CASSESVPNRCRGEKLFF.